This record covers a single T cell receptor (beta chain). The data derive from a study of blood T cell repertoires in COVID-19. Germline loops: CDR1 SGHTA, CDR2 FQGTGA. This CDR3 is 15 amino acids long. V dropped 5 bases and J dropped 3; count of bases not matched to a gene: 5. Using immunoSEQ multiplex PCR, the repertoire was profiled, and TCRdb retains in-frame clones only, with some absent. Seen here are 150,000 to 190,000 clones, roughly 84% observed once, and the top ten hold around 8.1%. This TCR came from an older woman with COVID-19, enrolled during active disease. Sequences were obtained from peripheral blood. The chain recombines TRBV7-3 with TRBJ1-1, with 11 bases matching TRBD1. CDR3 DNA: TGTGCCAGCAGCGGTGGGGACAGGGGGTACACTGAAGCTTTCTTT. It encodes CASSGGDRGYTEAFF. Full variable domain (outside the CDR3, taken from reference TRBV7-3 and TRBJ1-1): GAGVSQTPSNKVTEKGKYVELRCDPISGHTALYWYRQSLGQGPEFLIYFQGTGAADDSGLPNDRFFAVRPEGSVSTLKIQRTERGDSAVYLCASSGGDRGYTEAFFGQGTRLTVV.